Sequencing of this T cell receptor (beta chain) was carried out in a study of CD8 T cells in ankylosing spondylitis. The CDR3 consists of 15 residues. V lost 5 bases and J lost 7; bases outside the gene matches: 8. Germline assignment: CDR1 SEHNR and CDR2 FQNEAQ (reference sequence). Libraries of TCR beta came from quantitative 5'-RACE with molecular barcodes. TCRdb independently ran MiXCR on the 5' RACE reads; one entry per CDR3 protein. The sample has about 90,000 distinct CDR3 sequences; about 8.1% are singletons. Findings of the study overall: Characteristic of ankylosing spondylitis blood, it appeared, was a TCR beta motif comprising eight highly homologous variants.

Remarks on this clonotype: No antigen is known for it.

What was sequenced was blood, either unsorted or a sorted T cell fraction (not recorded which). The J gene is TRBJ2-7, the V gene TRBV7-9; 13 nucleotides match TRBD2. The TCR sequence derives from a male donor with ankylosing spondylitis. CDR3 residues: CASSPPGLAGREQYF. The DNA for the CDR3 is TGTGCCAGCAGCCCGCCGGGACTAGCGGGAAGGGAGCAGTACTTC.